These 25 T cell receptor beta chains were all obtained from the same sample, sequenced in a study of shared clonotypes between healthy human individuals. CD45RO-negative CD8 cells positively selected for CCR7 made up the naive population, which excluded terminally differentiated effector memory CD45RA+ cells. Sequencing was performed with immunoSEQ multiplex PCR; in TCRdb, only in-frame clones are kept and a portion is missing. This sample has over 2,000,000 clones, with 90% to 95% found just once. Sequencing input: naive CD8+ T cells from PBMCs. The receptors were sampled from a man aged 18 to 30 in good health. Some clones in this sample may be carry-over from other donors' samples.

The CDR3 sequence is CSASGLREQYF. CDR3 nucleotides: TGCAGTGCTTCAGGGTTGAGGGAGCAGTACTTC. The chain links TRBV20-1 to TRBJ2-7; D is perhaps TRBD1 (5 bases). V was cut by 5 bases and J by 7 bases, with 12 bases left in between. This CDR3 is 11 amino acids long. The germline V gene encodes CDR1 DFQATT and CDR2 SNEGSKA (reference sequence).

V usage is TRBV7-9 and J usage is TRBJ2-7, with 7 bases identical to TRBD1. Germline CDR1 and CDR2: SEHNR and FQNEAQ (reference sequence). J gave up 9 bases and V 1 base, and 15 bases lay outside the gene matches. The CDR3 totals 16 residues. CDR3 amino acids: CASSLGLRQGTLGQYF. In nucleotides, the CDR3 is TGTGCCAGCAGCTTAGGCCTTAGACAGGGAACACTCGGGCAGTACTTC.

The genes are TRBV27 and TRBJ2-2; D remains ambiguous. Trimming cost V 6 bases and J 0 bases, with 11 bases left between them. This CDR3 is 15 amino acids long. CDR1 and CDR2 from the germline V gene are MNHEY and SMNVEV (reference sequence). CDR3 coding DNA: TGTGCCAGCAGGGAAACGCACGCGAACACCGGGGAGCTGTTTTTT. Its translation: CASRETHANTGELFF.

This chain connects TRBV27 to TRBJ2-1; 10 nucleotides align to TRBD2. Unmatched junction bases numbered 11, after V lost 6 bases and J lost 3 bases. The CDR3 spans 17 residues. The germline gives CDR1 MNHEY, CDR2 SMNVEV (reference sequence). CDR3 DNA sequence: TGTGCCAGCAGGTTAGCGGGAGGCCCGTTTCTCTACAATGAGCAGTTCTTC. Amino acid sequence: CASRLAGGPFLYNEQFF.

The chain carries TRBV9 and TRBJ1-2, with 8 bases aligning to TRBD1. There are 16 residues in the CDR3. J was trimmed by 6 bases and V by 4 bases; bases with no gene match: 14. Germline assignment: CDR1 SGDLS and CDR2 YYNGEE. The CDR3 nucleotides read TGTGCCAGCAGCCCATATGCCGGGACAGGAGCGGATGGCTACACCTTC. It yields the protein CASSPYAGTGADGYTF.

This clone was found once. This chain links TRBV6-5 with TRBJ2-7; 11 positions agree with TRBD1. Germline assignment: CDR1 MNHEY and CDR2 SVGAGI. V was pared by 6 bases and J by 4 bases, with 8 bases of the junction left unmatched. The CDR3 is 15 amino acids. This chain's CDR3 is CASSPRTGGVYEQYF. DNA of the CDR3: TGTGCCAGCAGCCCCCGGACAGGGGGCGTTTACGAGCAGTACTTC.

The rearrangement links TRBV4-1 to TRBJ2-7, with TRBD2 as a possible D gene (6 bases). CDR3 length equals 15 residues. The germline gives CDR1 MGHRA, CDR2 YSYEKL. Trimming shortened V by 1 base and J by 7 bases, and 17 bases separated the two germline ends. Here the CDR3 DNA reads TGCGCCAGCAGCCAAGCGGCGTTAGCGGTGGAGGAGCAGTACTTC. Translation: CASSQAALAVEEQYF.

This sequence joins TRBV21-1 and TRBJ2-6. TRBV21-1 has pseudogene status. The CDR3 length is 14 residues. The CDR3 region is CASSPDSGANVLTF. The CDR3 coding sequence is TGTGCCAGCAGCCCCGACTCTGGGGCCAACGTCCTGACTTTC.

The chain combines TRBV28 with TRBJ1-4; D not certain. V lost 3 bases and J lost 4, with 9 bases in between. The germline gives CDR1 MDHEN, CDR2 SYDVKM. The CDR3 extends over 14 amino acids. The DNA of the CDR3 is TGTGCCAGCAGTTTGTTTGATTATAATGAAAAACTGTTTTTT. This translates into CASSLFDYNEKLFF.

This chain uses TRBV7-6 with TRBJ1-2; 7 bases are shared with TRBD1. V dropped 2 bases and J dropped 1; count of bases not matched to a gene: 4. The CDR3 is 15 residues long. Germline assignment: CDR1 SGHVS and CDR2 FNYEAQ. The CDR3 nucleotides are TGTGCCAGCAGCTTACGGGACAGCCTTAACTATGGCTACACCTTC. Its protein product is CASSLRDSLNYGYTF.

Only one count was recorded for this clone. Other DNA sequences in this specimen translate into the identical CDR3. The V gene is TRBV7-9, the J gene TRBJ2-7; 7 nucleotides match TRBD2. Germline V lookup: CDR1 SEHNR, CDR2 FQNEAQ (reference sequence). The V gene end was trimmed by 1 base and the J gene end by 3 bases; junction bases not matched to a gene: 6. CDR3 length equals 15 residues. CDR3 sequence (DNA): TGTGCCAGCAGCTTAGGAGCGGGATCTCTCTACGAGCAGTACTTC. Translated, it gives CASSLGAGSLYEQYF.

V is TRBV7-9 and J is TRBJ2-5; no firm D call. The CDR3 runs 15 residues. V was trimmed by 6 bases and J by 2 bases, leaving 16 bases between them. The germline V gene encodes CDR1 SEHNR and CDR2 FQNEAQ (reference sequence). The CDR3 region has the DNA TGTGCCAGCAGTCATAGTAGTGACCTACAAGAGACCCAGTACTTC. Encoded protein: CASSHSSDLQETQYF.

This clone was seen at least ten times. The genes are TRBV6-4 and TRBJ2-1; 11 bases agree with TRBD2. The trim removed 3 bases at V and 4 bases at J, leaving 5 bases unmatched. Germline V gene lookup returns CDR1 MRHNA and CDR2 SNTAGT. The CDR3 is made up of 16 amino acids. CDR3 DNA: TGTGCCAGCAGTGAAACCGGGACTAGCGGATACAATGAGCAGTTCTTC. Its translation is CASSETGTSGYNEQFF.

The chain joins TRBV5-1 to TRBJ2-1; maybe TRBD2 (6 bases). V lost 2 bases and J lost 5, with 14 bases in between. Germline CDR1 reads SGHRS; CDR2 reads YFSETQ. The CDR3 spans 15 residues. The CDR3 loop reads CASSFREPINNEQFF. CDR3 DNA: TGCGCCAGCAGCTTCCGGGAGCCCATTAACAATGAGCAGTTCTTC.

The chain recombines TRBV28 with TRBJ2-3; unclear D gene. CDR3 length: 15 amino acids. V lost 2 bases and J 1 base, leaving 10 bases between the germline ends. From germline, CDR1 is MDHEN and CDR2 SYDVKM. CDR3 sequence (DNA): TGTGCCAGCAGTTTAGGTCGCAGTGGCACAGATACGCAGTATTTT. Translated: CASSLGRSGTDTQYF. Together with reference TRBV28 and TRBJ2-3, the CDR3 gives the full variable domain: DVKVTQSSRYLVKRTGEKVFLECVQDMDHENMFWYRQDPGLGLRLIYFSYDVKMKEKGDIPEGYSVSREKKERFSLILESASTNQTSMYLCASSLGRSGTDTQYFGPGTRLTVL.

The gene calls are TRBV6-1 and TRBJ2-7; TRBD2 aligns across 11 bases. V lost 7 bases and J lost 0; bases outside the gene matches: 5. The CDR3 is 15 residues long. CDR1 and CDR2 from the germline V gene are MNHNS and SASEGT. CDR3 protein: CASNPGLAASYEQYF. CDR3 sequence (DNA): TGTGCCAGCAACCCGGGACTAGCGGCCTCCTACGAGCAGTACTTC.

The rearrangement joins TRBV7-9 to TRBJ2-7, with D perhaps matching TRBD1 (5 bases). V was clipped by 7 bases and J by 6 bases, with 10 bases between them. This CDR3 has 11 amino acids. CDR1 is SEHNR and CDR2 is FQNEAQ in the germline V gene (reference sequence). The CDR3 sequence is CASTGLGEQYF. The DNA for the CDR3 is TGTGCCAGCACAGGGCTAGGCGAGCAGTACTTC.

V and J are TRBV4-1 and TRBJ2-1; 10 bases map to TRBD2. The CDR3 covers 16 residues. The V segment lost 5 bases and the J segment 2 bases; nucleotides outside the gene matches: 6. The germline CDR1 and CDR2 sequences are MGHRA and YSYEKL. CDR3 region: CASSFGTSETYNEQFF. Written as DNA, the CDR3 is TGCGCCAGCAGCTTCGGGACTAGCGAAACCTACAATGAGCAGTTCTTC.

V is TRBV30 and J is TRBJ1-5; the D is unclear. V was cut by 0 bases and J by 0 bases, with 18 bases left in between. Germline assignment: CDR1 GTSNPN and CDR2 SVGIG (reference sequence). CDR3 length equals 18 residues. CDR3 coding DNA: TGTGCCTGGAGTGTACGGGGTGCGAGACCGTATAGCAATCAGCCCCAGCATTTT. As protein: CAWSVRGARPYSNQPQHF.

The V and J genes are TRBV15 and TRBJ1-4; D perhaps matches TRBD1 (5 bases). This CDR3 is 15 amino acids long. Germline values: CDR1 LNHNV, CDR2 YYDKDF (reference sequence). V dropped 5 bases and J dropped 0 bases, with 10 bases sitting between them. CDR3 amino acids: CATSGGGATNEKLFF. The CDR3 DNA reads TGTGCCACCAGCGGGGGAGGGGCAACTAATGAAAAACTGTTTTTT.

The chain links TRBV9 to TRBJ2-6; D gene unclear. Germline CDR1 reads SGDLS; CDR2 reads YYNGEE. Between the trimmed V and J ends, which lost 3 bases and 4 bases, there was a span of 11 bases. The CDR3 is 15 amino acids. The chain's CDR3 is CASSARLAGANVLTF. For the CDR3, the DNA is TGTGCCAGCAGCGCTCGACTGGCCGGGGCCAACGTCCTGACTTTC.

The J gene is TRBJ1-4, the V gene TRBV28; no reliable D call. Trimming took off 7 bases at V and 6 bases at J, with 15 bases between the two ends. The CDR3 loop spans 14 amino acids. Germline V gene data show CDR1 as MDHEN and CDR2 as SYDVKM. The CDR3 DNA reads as TGTGCCAGCACCATTCGAGGGTTCGATGAAAAACTGTTTTTT. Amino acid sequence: CASTIRGFDEKLFF. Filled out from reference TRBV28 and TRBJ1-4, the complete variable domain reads DVKVTQSSRYLVKRTGEKVFLECVQDMDHENMFWYRQDPGLGLRLIYFSYDVKMKEKGDIPEGYSVSREKKERFSLILESASTNQTSMYLCASTIRGFDEKLFFGSGTQLSVL.

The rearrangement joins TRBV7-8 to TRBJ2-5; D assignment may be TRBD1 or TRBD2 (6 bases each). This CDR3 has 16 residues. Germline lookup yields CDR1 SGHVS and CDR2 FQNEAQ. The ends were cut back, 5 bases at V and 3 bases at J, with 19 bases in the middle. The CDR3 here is CASSPGIGGQKETQYF. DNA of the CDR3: TGTGCCAGCAGCCCAGGGATAGGGGGGCAAAAAGAGACCCAGTACTTC.

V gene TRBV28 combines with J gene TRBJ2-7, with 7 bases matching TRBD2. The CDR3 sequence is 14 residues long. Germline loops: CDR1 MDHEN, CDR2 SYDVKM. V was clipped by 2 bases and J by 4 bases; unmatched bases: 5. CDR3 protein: CASSLRGSRYEQYF. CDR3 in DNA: TGTGCCAGCAGTTTACGCGGGAGTAGGTACGAGCAGTACTTC.

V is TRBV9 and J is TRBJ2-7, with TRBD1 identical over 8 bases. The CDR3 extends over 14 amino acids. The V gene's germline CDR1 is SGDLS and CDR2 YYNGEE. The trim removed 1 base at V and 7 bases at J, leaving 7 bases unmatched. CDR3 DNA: TGTGCCAGCAGCGTATGGACAGGGTCAGGAGAGCAGTACTTC. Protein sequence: CASSVWTGSGEQYF.